A selection of T cell receptor beta chains follows, all from one sample in a study of T cells in Graves' hyperthyroidism and ophthalmopathy. Via MiXCR, TCRdb re-called the multiplex PCR reads, giving one row per CDR3 protein. The table records roughly 400,000 distinct CDR3 sequences, about 14% of them present only once. Sequencing was done on a sample of blood. Receptors originate from a man between 50 and 59 years old with Graves' ophthalmopathy. Each CDR3 is given with its conserved first and last residue. D genes are given only for firm matches. Size values are once, few and many counts, or a class for expanded clones, and some rows have none.

abundance	d_gene	v_gene	j_gene	CDR3nt	CDR3aa
NA	TRBD1	TRBV5-1	TRBJ2-7	TGCGCCAGCAGCTTCACAGGGGACGAGCAGTACTTC	CASSFTGDEQYF
few	TRBD1	TRBV10-3	TRBJ2-7	TGTGCCATTCACAGGGGGCAGGGTGGGGAGCAGTACTTC	CAIHRGQGGEQYF
NA	TRBD2	TRBV20-1	TRBJ2-3	TGCAGTGCTAGGGGATCGTCTAGCGGGACAGATACGCAGTATTTT	CSARGSSSGTDTQYF
many	NA	TRBV27	TRBJ1-1	TGTGCCAGCAGTTTTCCTGGGAACACTGAAGCTTTCTTT	CASSFPGNTEAFF
many	NA	TRBV11-1	TRBJ2-4	TGTGCCAGCAGCTTAAGCAGGGGGGTTCAGGGTGCCAAAAACATTCAGTACTTC	CASSLSRGVQGAKNIQYF
NA	NA	TRBV20-1	TRBJ2-3	TGCAGTGCTAGTTCGACTCACACAGATACGCAGTATTTT	CSASSTHTDTQYF
many	NA	TRBV11-2	TRBJ1-3	TGTGCCAGCAGCTTAGCGGTCACCTCTGGAAACACCATATATTTT	CASSLAVTSGNTIYF
many	NA	TRBV20-1	TRBJ2-2	TGCAGTGCTAGAGATTCGGGGGACACCGGGGAGCTGTTTTTT	CSARDSGDTGELFF
NA	TRBD1	TRBV29-1	TRBJ2-1	TGCAGCGTTTTAGAGGGGGCAGACAATGAGCAGTTCTTC	CSVLEGADNEQFF
NA	NA	TRBV12-3/TRBV12-4	TRBJ2-4	TGTGCCAGCAGCCAGGACAGTCTACTAGCCAAAAACATTCAGTACTTC	CASSQDSLLAKNIQYF
many	NA	TRBV20-1	TRBJ2-3	TGCAGTGCTAGACGCAGGGACCGCCTCACAGATACGCAGTATTTT	CSARRRDRLTDTQYF